One sample yielded the 5 T cell receptor beta chains listed below, sequenced in a study of OX40 agonist ivuxolimab in advanced cancers. Assay used: immunoSEQ multiplex PCR; TCRdb lists only in-frame clones, some missing. The sample yields under 65,000 clones, 75% to 90% seen once. Specimen: CD4+ or CD8+ T cells sorted from blood, collected in a trial of the OX40 agonist ivuxolimab. The receptors shown here come from an adult with an advanced solid tumor such as melanoma, head and neck, liver or kidney cancer.

This rearrangement joins TRBV10-3 to TRBJ2-3; 10 nucleotides line up with TRBD2. Germline trimming cut 3 bases from V and 5 bases from J; bases unmatched to any gene: 5. This CDR3 region has 15 residues. In germline, CDR1 is ENHRY, CDR2 SYGVKD. Here the CDR3 reads CAISELAGRRDTQYF. The DNA of the CDR3 is TGTGCCATCAGTGAACTAGCGGGGAGAAGAGATACGCAGTATTTT.

The chain uses TRBV28 and TRBJ1-5, with D unclear. The CDR3 is made up of 12 amino acids. The V and J ends lost 7 bases and 9 bases respectively, with 13 bases between them. Germline values: CDR1 MDHEN, CDR2 SYDVKM. The CDR3, as DNA: TGTGCCAGCACGGTCGAACTACGGCCCCAGCATTTT. This codes for CASTVELRPQHF. The variable domain in full, with the rest retrieved from reference TRBV28 and TRBJ1-5, is DVKVTQSSRYLVKRTGEKVFLECVQDMDHENMFWYRQDPGLGLRLIYFSYDVKMKEKGDIPEGYSVSREKKERFSLILESASTNQTSMYLCASTVELRPQHFGDGTRLSIL.

V usage is TRBV7-2 and J usage is TRBJ2-7; 8 bases agree with TRBD1. J was trimmed by 2 bases and V by 3 bases; bases with no gene match: 6. The CDR3 totals 15 residues. Germline CDR1 reads SGHTA; CDR2 reads FQGNSA. The CDR3, as DNA: TGTGCCAGCAGCTTTCTTAGGACAGGGACCTACGAGCAGTACTTC. Translated: CASSFLRTGTYEQYF.

J is TRBJ1-3 and V is TRBV5-8; D unresolved. Trimming took 0 bases from V and 2 from J, leaving 12 bases between them. This CDR3 is 16 amino acids long. Germline CDR1 SGHTS, CDR2 YDEGEE. For the CDR3, the DNA is TGTGCCAGCAGCTTGGCCGGGGTCGAGCCTGGAAACACCATATATTTT. This codes for CASSLAGVEPGNTIYF.

The CDR3 reads CASSSGTGETNVLTF. The DNA of the CDR3 is TGTGCCAGCAGCTCCGGGACAGGGGAGACCAACGTCCTGACTTTC. The chain employs TRBV7-2 and TRBJ2-6; 10 bases are a match to TRBD1. Germline CDR1 SGHTA, CDR2 FQGNSA. V lost 4 bases, J lost 8 bases, and 5 bases stayed unmatched. This CDR3 comprises 15 residues.